The clone carrying this TCR beta chain showed up many times. What it binds is not known. The CDR3 end is not reached by the read, which stops 3 residues before it; the germline J gene fills it in. V trimming: 0 bases; J trimming: 2 bases; junction bases outside the gene matches: 2. CDR1 and CDR2 from the germline V gene are SGHRS and YFSETQ. This CDR3 contains 16 residues. These data originate in a study of T cell clonality in common variable immunodeficiency. Only in-frame clones appear in the TCRdb table, and some are missing; sequencing was by immunoSEQ multiplex PCR. The repertoire consists of about 35,000 clones, none detected only once. Study conclusions and caveats: The cause of increased CVID clonality remains unclear without subpopulation sequencing.

The V gene is TRBV5-1, the J gene TRBJ2-1; 10 nucleotides line up with TRBD1. This receptor was taken from a person between 18 and 69 years old in good health. Sequenced input: peripheral blood mononuclear cells. The CDR3 bases that were read are TGCGCCAGCAGCTTGGGAGGGACAGGGGCCTACAATGAG. Amino acids: CASSLGGTGAYNE. The CDR3, in full, reads CASSLGGTGAYNEQFF.